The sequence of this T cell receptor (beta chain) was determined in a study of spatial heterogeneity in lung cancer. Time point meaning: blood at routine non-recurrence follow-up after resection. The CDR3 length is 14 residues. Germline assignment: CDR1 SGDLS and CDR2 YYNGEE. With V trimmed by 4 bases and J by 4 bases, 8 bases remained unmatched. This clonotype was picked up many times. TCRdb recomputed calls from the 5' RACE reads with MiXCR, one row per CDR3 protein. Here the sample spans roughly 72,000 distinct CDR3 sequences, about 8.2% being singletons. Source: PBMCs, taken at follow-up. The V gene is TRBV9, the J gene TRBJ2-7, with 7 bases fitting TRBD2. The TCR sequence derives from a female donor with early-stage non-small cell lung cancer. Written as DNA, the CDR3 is TGTGCCAGCAGCTTCACTAGCGTGACTTACGAGCAGTACTTC. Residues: CASSFTSVTYEQYF.